A single sample gave rise to the 18 T cell receptor beta chains below, sequenced in a study of blood T cell repertoires in COVID-19 (dated by TCRdb to 2020 to 2021). The protocol used for the library was the immunoSEQ multiplex PCR assay. The table comes from immuneACCESS by way of TCRdb, which keeps in-frame sequences with V and J called. Part of the clones is missing from these tables; in studies checked, under half for an unresolved V gene and the rest for unknown reasons. The sample yields approximately 150,000 clones; 75% to 90% were counted once. The top ten clones comprise around 1.7% of the sample. Sequencing was carried out using peripheral blood. The receptors here all came from a woman aged 45-65 years with acute or convalescent COVID-19.

This chain links TRBV7-2 with TRBJ1-2; 7 positions match TRBD1. Germline CDR1 is SGHTA and CDR2 is FQGNSA. V shed 5 bases and J 6 bases; nucleotides not matched to a gene: 9. The CDR3 spans 14 residues. In DNA, the CDR3 is TGTGCCAGCAGCCTTTACAGGGGTGGGGATGGCTACACCTTC. It codes for CASSLYRGGDGYTF.

V gene TRBV4-2 combines with J gene TRBJ2-1, with 7 bases lining up with TRBD2. This CDR3 region has 16 residues. Germline loops: CDR1 LGHNA, CDR2 YNFKEQ. Trimming at V came to 0 bases and at J to 9 bases, leaving 11 bases not matched to a gene. The CDR3 here is CASSQEGAGPGVEQFF. The CDR3 DNA reads as TGTGCCAGCAGCCAAGAGGGAGCGGGACCCGGGGTTGAGCAGTTCTTC.

The chain joins TRBV27 to TRBJ2-5; the match to TRBD2 covers 15 bases. Germline loops: CDR1 MNHEY, CDR2 SMNVEV (reference sequence). The CDR3 is 16 residues long. V shed 6 bases and J 4 bases; nucleotides not matched to a gene: 6. The CDR3 nucleotides read TGTGCCAGCAGCTCCCGGGGACTAGCGGGAGGAGAGACCCAGTACTTC. This translates into CASSSRGLAGGETQYF.

The CDR3 region has the DNA TGCAGTGTAAAAGCAGGCGGGGAGCTGTTTTTT. Translation gives CSVKAGGELFF. The chain couples TRBV20-1 to TRBJ2-2; D gene uncertain. The CDR3 length is 11 residues. The germline CDR1 and CDR2 sequences are DFQATT and SNEGSKA (reference sequence). Trimming took off 7 bases at V and 7 bases at J, with 10 bases between the two ends.

The V call is TRBV7-3, the J call TRBJ2-2; TRBD2 is a possible D gene (6 bases). CDR1 is SGHTA, CDR2 FQGTGA, per germline. V was pared by 2 bases and J by 7 bases, with 14 bases between. This CDR3 has 15 residues. The CDR3 reads CASSLGASDDGELFF. In DNA form, the CDR3 reads TGTGCCAGCAGCTTAGGGGCTAGCGATGACGGGGAGCTGTTTTTT.

The V gene is TRBV5-1, the J gene TRBJ2-7, with D perhaps matching TRBD1 (5 bases). This CDR3 comprises 14 residues. The V and J ends lost 0 bases and 7 bases respectively, with 14 bases between them. Germline V gene lookup returns CDR1 SGHRS and CDR2 YFSETQ. CDR3 DNA sequence: TGCGCCAGCAGCTTGGAAGGGGCGAGCGTAGAGCAGTACTTC. This encodes CASSLEGASVEQYF.

Written as DNA, the CDR3 is TGTGCCAGCAGTTATGGCAGCTGGCGGAATTCACCCCTCCACTTT. Protein product: CASSYGSWRNSPLHF. V and J are TRBV6-5 and TRBJ1-6; D not certain. The CDR3 length is 15 residues. Germline V gene data show CDR1 as MNHEY and CDR2 as SVGAGI. V lost 3 bases and J lost 7, with 13 bases in between.

The table lists this clone with a few counts. The CDR3 protein is CSASLRDTEAFF. CDR3 nucleotide sequence: TGCAGTGCTAGTCTCAGGGACACTGAAGCTTTCTTT. This chain uses TRBV20-1 with TRBJ1-1, with TRBD1 as a possible D gene (5 bases). Germline V gene lookup returns CDR1 DFQATT and CDR2 SNEGSKA (reference sequence). The CDR3 loop spans 12 amino acids. V lost 3 bases and J 3 bases, leaving 8 bases between the germline ends.

V gene TRBV9 combines with J gene TRBJ2-7; tentatively, D is TRBD2 (6 bases). The CDR3 has 16 residues. Germline V CDR1 and CDR2: SGDLS, YYNGEE. The V end was cut by 4 bases, the J end by 3 bases, with 20 bases between. DNA of the CDR3: TGTGCCAGCAGCCCAGACATAGGCAGTAGCGGCTACGAGCAGTACTTC. It encodes CASSPDIGSSGYEQYF.

The chain recombines TRBV10-3 with TRBJ2-1, with a tentative D call TRBD2 (5 bases). Germline V gene lookup returns CDR1 ENHRY and CDR2 SYGVKD. The CDR3 is 15 residues long. Between the trimmed V and J ends, which lost 4 bases and 0 bases, there was a span of 10 bases. The CDR3 DNA is TGTGCCATCAGTGCGAGCGGAAGCTCCTACAATGAGCAGTTCTTC. Translating gives CAISASGSSYNEQFF.

This sequence joins TRBV5-5 and TRBJ1-1; D remains ambiguous. The CDR3 length is 12 residues. Trimming removed 0 bases from V and 7 bases from J, with 7 bases in between. Germline V lookup: CDR1 SGHKS, CDR2 YYEKEE (reference sequence). The CDR3 protein is CASSLVDIEAFF. CDR3 DNA sequence: TGTGCCAGCAGCTTGGTAGACATTGAAGCTTTCTTT.

The V gene is TRBV9, the J gene TRBJ2-1; 10 positions agree with TRBD2. CDR1 is SGDLS, CDR2 YYNGEE, per germline. The CDR3 contains 15 residues. J lost 4 bases, V lost 0 bases, and 1 base had no gene match. CDR3 nucleotides: TGTGCCAGCAGCGTAGAACTAGCGGGGTACAATGAGCAGTTCTTC. As protein: CASSVELAGYNEQFF.

The CDR3 region is CASSQRFGIYNSPLHF. The CDR3 DNA sequence: TGTGCCAGCAGCCAGAGGTTTGGTATTTATAATTCACCCCTCCACTTT. V gene TRBV3-1 (or the pseudogene TRBV3-2) combines with J gene TRBJ1-6, with no clear D. The V gene's germline CDR1 is LGHDT and CDR2 YNNKEL (reference sequence). The CDR3 runs 16 residues. V was clipped by 3 bases and J by 4 bases, with 13 bases between them.

The V call is TRBV18, the J call TRBJ1-2; the D is unclear. Germline CDR1 is KGHSH and CDR2 is LQKENI. The length of the CDR3 is 15 residues. Trimming left V 2 bases short and J 5 bases short, with 15 bases between. The CDR3, as DNA: TGTGCCAGCTCACCAGCTGCGGGGAGTGAATATGGCTACACCTTC. This translates into CASSPAAGSEYGYTF.

The V call is TRBV5-1, the J call TRBJ1-1, with 7 bases matching TRBD1. The CDR3 consists of 14 residues. With V trimmed by 4 bases and J by 4 bases, 7 bases remained unmatched. Germline V gives CDR1 SGHRS, CDR2 YFSETQ. CDR3 protein: CASSTDRVVTEAFF. CDR3 coding DNA: TGCGCCAGCAGCACCGACAGGGTCGTCACTGAAGCTTTCTTT.

The J gene is TRBJ1-5, the V gene TRBV10-3; D not resolved. Germline V CDR1 and CDR2: ENHRY, SYGVKD. V gave up 3 bases and J gave up 0 bases, with 21 bases separating them. This CDR3 is 19 amino acids long. In nucleotides, the CDR3 is TGTGCCATCAGTGACCATGACCCCCGGGTCACATATAGCAATCAGCCCCAGCATTTT. Protein product: CAISDHDPRVTYSNQPQHF.

The rearrangement joins TRBV9 to TRBJ2-2; D gene uncertain. CDR1 and CDR2 from the germline V gene are SGDLS and YYNGEE. The CDR3 loop spans 13 amino acids. Between the trimmed V and J ends, which lost 3 bases and 1 base, there was a span of 4 bases. CDR3 loop: CASSGENTGELFF. CDR3 in DNA: TGTGCCAGCAGCGGCGAGAACACCGGGGAGCTGTTTTTT.

This sequence joins TRBV21-1 and TRBJ1-5; the listed D gene, TRBD1, was not tested against the DNA. TRBV21-1 corresponds to a pseudogene. The CDR3 totals 19 residues. The CDR3 DNA follows: TGTGCCAGCAGCACGACACCGGGACAGGCGTTCGGGAGCAATCAGCCCCAGCATTTT. It specifies CASSTTPGQAFGSNQPQHF.